This is a list of T cell receptor beta chains from one sample in a study of radiotherapy plus CTLA-4 blockade in lung cancer. Assay used: immunoSEQ multiplex PCR; TCRdb lists only in-frame clones, some missing. Among tens of thousands of clones listed, about 87% were seen once. The sample consisted of peripheral blood, taken from a patient treated with radiotherapy plus ipilimumab. Every receptor here comes from a human donor with non-small cell lung cancer who had stable disease on radiotherapy plus ipilimumab. CDR3s include the opening cysteine and the closing phenylalanine or tryptophan. D genes are given only for firm matches. Some rows mark clone size as missing; the rest say once, few, many or name a class of expanded clone.

CASRETSGYSYEQYF TGTGCCAGCAGAGAGACTAGCGGATACTCCTACGAGCAGTACTTC TRBD2 TRBJ2-7 TRBV6-6 -
CASSPPSTDTQYF TGTGCCAGCTCTCCACCTAGCACAGATACGCAGTATTTT - TRBJ2-3 TRBV18 -
CASTRTSGRAGANVLTF TGTGCCAGCACTCGGACTAGCGGGAGAGCTGGGGCCAACGTCCTGACTTTC TRBD2 TRBJ2-6 TRBV27 -
CASSPDRATGELFF TGTGCCAGCTCACCCGACAGGGCAACCGGGGAGCTGTTTTTT TRBD1 TRBJ2-2 TRBV18 -
CASSEGLAGVEQTQYF TGTGCCAGCAGTGAAGGACTAGCGGGGGTAGAGCAGACCCAGTACTTC TRBD2 TRBJ2-5 TRBV6-1 once
CASSLLQPGTDTQYF TGTGCCAGCAGCCTCCTGCAGCCCGGCACAGATACGCAGTATTTT - TRBJ2-3 TRBV2 -
CASSLAGPSSAEQYF TGTGCCAGCAGCTTAGCCGGGCCGTCCTCGGCCGAGCAGTACTTC - TRBJ2-7 TRBV7-2 -
CASSPRLQGASGNTIYF TGTGCCAGCTCACCACGGCTACAGGGGGCATCTGGAAACACCATATATTTT TRBD1 TRBJ1-3 TRBV18 -
CASSPSGRSIGELFF TGCGCCAGCAGCCCTAGCGGGAGATCTATCGGGGAGCTGTTTTTT TRBD2 TRBJ2-2 TRBV5-1 few
CASSERDRIPTYEQYF TGTGCCAGCAGTGAACGGGACAGGATCCCCACCTACGAGCAGTACTTC TRBD1 TRBJ2-7 TRBV2 -
CASTVGHNSNQPQHF TGTGCCAGCACCGTCGGACATAATAGCAATCAGCCCCAGCATTTT - TRBJ1-5 TRBV6-5 once
CASSLDGTGGNSPLHF TGTGCCAGCAGCTTGGATGGGACAGGGGGTAATTCACCCCTCCACTTT TRBD1 TRBJ1-6 TRBV7-9 -
CASKELGASNYGYTF TGCGCCAGCAAAGAGCTTGGGGCATCTAACTATGGCTACACCTTC - TRBJ1-2 TRBV5-1 -
CASSLTAGGAVETQYF TGTGCCAGCAGCTTAACGGCCGGGGGCGCGGTAGAGACCCAGTACTTC - TRBJ2-5 TRBV7-3 -
CAWSKGNRAEETQYF TGTGCCTGGAGTAAGGGAAACAGGGCGGAGGAGACCCAGTACTTC - TRBJ2-5 TRBV30 once
CASRSGVNSGANVLTF TGTGCCAGCAGATCCGGGGTCAACTCTGGGGCCAACGTCCTGACTTTC - TRBJ2-6 TRBV27 -
CASSLEVSPTYEQYF TGTGCCAGCAGCTTAGAGGTCAGCCCTACCTACGAGCAGTACTTC - TRBJ2-7 TRBV7-2 -
CASRAGGQNSPLHF TGTGCCAGCAGGGCAGGGGGCCAAAACTCACCCCTCCACTTT TRBD1 TRBJ1-6 TRBV5-4 -
CASSGLASSSYNEQFF TGTGCCAGCAGTGGACTAGCGAGCAGCTCCTACAATGAGCAGTTCTTC TRBD2 TRBJ2-1 TRBV6-4 -
CASSYAGGAETQYF TGCGCCAGCAGCTACGCAGGGGGCGCGGAGACCCAGTACTTC TRBD1 TRBJ2-5 TRBV5-1 -
CASSFRQVRYNSPLHF TGTGCCAGCAGTTTCCGACAGGTTAGATATAATTCACCCCTCCACTTT - TRBJ1-6 TRBV28 -
CASSLDRTSGPYSEQFF TGTGCCAGCAGCTTAGACAGAACTAGCGGGCCCTACAGTGAGCAGTTCTTC TRBD2 TRBJ2-1 TRBV7-9 -
CASSPRTGTNTEAFF TGTGCCAGCTCACCCAGGACAGGAACAAACACTGAAGCTTTCTTT TRBD1 TRBJ1-1 TRBV18 -
CASAGTPQRETQYF TGTGCCAGTGCCGGGACCCCCCAACGGGAGACCCAGTACTTC - TRBJ2-5 TRBV19 few
CASSVGSGATGTQYF TGTGCCAGCAGCGTAGGATCAGGGGCGACTGGGACCCAGTACTTC - TRBJ2-5 TRBV9 -
CASSNGPQGGETQYF TGTGCCAGCAGTAACGGCCCTCAGGGCGGGGAGACCCAGTACTTC - TRBJ2-5 TRBV6-6 -
CASSQYGTVNSPLHF TGTGCCAGCAGCCAGTACGGGACAGTTAATTCACCCCTCCACTTT TRBD1 TRBJ1-6 TRBV6-5 few
CASSFTVAGVSEQFF TGTGCCAGCAGCTTTACCGTAGCGGGAGTTTCTGAGCAGTTCTTC TRBD2 TRBJ2-1 TRBV7-3 -
CATSSEFAGGYTF TGTGCCACCAGCAGTGAGTTCGCCGGTGGCTACACCTTC - TRBJ1-2 TRBV15 once
CASSPGQGPYEQYF TGTGCCAGCTCACCAGGACAGGGGCCCTACGAGCAGTACTTC TRBD1 TRBJ2-7 TRBV18 few
CASSQGGNQPQHF TGTGCCAGCAGCCAGGGAGGCAATCAGCCCCAGCATTTT - TRBJ1-5 TRBV7-2 -
CASLPGQASYEQYF TGTGCCAGTCTGCCGGGACAGGCCTCCTACGAGCAGTACTTC TRBD1 TRBJ2-7 TRBV2 once
CASSARGQNYNEQFF TGTGCCAGCAGTGCGAGGGGACAGAATTACAATGAGCAGTTCTTC TRBD1 TRBJ2-1 TRBV6-1 -
CASSPQGPGANSPLHF TGTGCCAGCTCACCACAGGGGCCAGGGGCTAATTCACCCCTCCACTTT - TRBJ1-6 TRBV18 -
CASIGTGSNTGELFF TGTGCCAGTATTGGGACAGGGTCGAACACCGGGGAGCTGTTTTTT TRBD1 TRBJ2-2 TRBV19 -
CASSNPGGTTYEQYF TGTGCCAGCTCAAACCCCGGGGGGACTACCTACGAGCAGTACTTC TRBD2 TRBJ2-7 TRBV2 -
CASSSATKEQHF TGTGCCAGCAGTTCCGCTACTAAGGAGCAGCATTTT - TRBJ1-5 TRBV6-1 -
CASSMSRSTGELFF TGCGCCAGCAGCATGTCACGGTCCACCGGGGAGCTGTTTTTT - TRBJ2-2 TRBV5-1 -